Following are 8 T cell receptor beta chains from one sample sequenced in a study of blood T cell repertoires in COVID-19 (dated by TCRdb to 2020 to 2021). Libraries were made using the immunoSEQ multiplex PCR assay. Not all clones reach the TCRdb copy of this immuneACCESS table, which keeps in-frame sequences only. Checked studies attribute under half of the gap to unresolved V genes and leave the rest unexplained. Across this sample there are more than 95,000 clones, with about four fifths seen only once. Of the sample, approximately 3.4% falls within the top ten clones. The sequencing sample was made of peripheral blood. The receptors were sampled from a woman of 80 years or more with active or convalescent COVID-19.

The chain combines TRBV18 with TRBJ2-5; a weak D match, TRBD1 (6 bases). Germline lookup yields CDR1 KGHSH and CDR2 LQKENI. Deletions cut 5 bases from V and 1 base from J, with 11 bases between. There are 14 residues in the CDR3. CDR3 bases: TGTGCCAGCTCAACAGGGCAGGGCCAAGAGACCCAGTACTTC. Amino acid sequence: CASSTGQGQETQYF.

This chain links TRBV9 with TRBJ1-4; 8 bases are shared with TRBD1. The germline gives CDR1 SGDLS, CDR2 YYNGEE. CDR3 length equals 15 residues. The junction had 3 bases not matched to a gene; V was cut back by 0 bases and J by 5 bases. The DNA of the CDR3 is TGTGCCAGCAGCGTAGAGGGACAGGAGAATGAAAAACTGTTTTTT. Translating it yields CASSVEGQENEKLFF. Combining the CDR3 with reference TRBV9 and TRBJ1-4 gives the whole variable domain DSGVTQTPKHLITATGQRVTLRCSPRSGDLSVYWYQQSLDQGLQFLIQYYNGEERAKGNILERFSAQQFPDLHSELNLSSLELGDSALYFCASSVEGQENEKLFFGSGTQLSVL.

This clone was counted between two and nine times. The V and J genes are TRBV19 and TRBJ1-3; unclear D gene. Germline V gene data show CDR1 as LNHDA and CDR2 as SQIVND (reference sequence). This CDR3 has 16 residues. The ends were cut back, 4 bases at V and 4 bases at J, with 17 bases in the middle. CDR3 DNA: TGTGCCAGTAGTACAACCCTTGGACTGCTCGGAAACACCATATATTTT. Translation: CASSTTLGLLGNTIYF.

The chain recombines TRBV5-1 with TRBJ2-1; tentative D call: TRBD1 (6 bases). The V end was cut by 4 bases, the J end by 6 bases, with 17 bases between. The CDR3 is made up of 15 amino acids. Per germline, CDR1 SGHRS and CDR2 YFSETQ. The CDR3 DNA reads TGCGCCAGCAGCGTAACCGGGACAAGCTTCAATGAGCAGTTCTTC. Translating it yields CASSVTGTSFNEQFF.

This clone was seen a single time. V gene TRBV4-1 combines with J gene TRBJ1-1; 8 positions match TRBD1. The CDR3 spans 14 residues. Germline CDR1 and CDR2: MGHRA and YSYEKL. The ends lost 1 base at V and 11 bases at J; junction bases unmatched: 9. DNA of the CDR3: TGCGCCAGCAGCCAAGGGACCGGGACAGGTTGGGCTTTCTTT. Translation gives CASSQGTGTGWAFF.

The V gene is TRBV11-3, the J gene TRBJ2-1; TRBD2 agrees at 9 bases. The CDR3 is made up of 16 amino acids. V shed 1 base and J 9 bases; nucleotides not matched to a gene: 10. The V gene's germline CDR1 is SGHNT and CDR2 YENEEA. CDR3 bases: TGTGCCAGCAGCTTAGGGGCTAGCGGGGCGACTGGTGAGCAGTTCTTC. Translated: CASSLGASGATGEQFF.

The chain employs TRBV6-5 and TRBJ1-1; TRBD1 agrees at 7 bases. Germline CDR1 and CDR2: MNHEY and SVGAGI. Trimming took 8 bases from V and 4 from J; bases not matched to a gene: 4. This CDR3 is 12 amino acids long. CDR3 residues: CASGRGSTEAFF. The CDR3 DNA sequence: TGTGCCAGCGGCAGGGGGAGCACTGAAGCTTTCTTT.

V gene TRBV9 combines with J gene TRBJ1-3, with a possible D match to TRBD1 (5 bases). Germline CDR1 is SGDLS and CDR2 is YYNGEE. There are 14 residues in the CDR3. V lost 0 bases and J 3 bases, leaving 7 bases between the germline ends. Here the CDR3 reads CASSVGRVGNTIYF. The DNA of the CDR3 is TGTGCCAGCAGCGTAGGCAGGGTTGGAAACACCATATATTTT.